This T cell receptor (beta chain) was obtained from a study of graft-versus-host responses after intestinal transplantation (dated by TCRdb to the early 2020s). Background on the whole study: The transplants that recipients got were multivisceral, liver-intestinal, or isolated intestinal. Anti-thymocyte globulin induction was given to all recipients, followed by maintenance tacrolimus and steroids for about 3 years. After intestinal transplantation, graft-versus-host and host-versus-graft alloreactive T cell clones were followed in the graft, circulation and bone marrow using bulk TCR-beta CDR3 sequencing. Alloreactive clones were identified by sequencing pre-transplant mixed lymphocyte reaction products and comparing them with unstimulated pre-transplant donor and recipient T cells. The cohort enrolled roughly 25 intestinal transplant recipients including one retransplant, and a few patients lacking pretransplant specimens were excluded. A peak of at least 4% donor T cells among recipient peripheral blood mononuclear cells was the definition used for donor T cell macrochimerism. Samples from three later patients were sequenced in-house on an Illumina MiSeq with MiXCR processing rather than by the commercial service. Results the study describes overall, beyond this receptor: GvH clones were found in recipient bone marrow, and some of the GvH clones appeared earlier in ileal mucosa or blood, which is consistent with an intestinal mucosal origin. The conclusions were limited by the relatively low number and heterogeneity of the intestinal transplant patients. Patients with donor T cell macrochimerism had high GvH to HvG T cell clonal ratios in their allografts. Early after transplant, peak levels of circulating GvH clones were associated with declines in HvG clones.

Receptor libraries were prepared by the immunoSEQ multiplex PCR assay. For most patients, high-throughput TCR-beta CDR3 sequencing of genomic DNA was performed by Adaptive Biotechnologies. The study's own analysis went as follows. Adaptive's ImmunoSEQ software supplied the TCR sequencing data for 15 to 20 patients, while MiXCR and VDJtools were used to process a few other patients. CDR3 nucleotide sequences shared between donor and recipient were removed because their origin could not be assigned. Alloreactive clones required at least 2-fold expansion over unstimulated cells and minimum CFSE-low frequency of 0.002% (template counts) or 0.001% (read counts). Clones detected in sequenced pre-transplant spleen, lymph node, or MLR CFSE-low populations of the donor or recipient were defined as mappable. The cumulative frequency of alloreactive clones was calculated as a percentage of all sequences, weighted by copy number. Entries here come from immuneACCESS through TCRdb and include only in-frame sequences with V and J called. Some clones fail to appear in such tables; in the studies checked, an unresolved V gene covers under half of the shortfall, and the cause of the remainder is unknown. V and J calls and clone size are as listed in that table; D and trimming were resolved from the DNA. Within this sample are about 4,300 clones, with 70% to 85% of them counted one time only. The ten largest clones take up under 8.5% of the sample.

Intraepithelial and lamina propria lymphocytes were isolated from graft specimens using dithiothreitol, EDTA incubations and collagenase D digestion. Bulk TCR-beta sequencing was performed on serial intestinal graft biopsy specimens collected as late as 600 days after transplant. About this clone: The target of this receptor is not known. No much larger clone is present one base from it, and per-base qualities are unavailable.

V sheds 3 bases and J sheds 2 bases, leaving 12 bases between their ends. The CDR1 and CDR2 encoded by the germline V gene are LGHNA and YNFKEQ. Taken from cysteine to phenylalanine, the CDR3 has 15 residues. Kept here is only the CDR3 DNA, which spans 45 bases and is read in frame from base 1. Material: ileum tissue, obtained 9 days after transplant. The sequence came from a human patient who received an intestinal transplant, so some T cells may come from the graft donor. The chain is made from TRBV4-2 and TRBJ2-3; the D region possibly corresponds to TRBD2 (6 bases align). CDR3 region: CASSHFSGLTDTQYF. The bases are TGTGCCAGCAGCCACTTTAGCGGCCTCACAGATACGCAGTATTTT.